This is a list of T cell receptor beta chains from one sample in a study of T cell changes during pregnancy in multiple sclerosis. Only in-frame clones appear in the TCRdb table, and some are missing; sequencing was by immunoSEQ multiplex PCR. The sample yields around 99,000 clones, around 90% seen once. This specimen was peripheral blood, taken in the third trimester of pregnancy. Every receptor here comes from a female donor in good health, enrolled as a control in a pregnancy study. CDR3s include the opening cysteine and the closing phenylalanine or tryptophan. A D gene is named only where the DNA matches it firmly. Only part of the rows carry a size: once, few, many, or a class if the clone is expanded.

.	TRBV6-1	TRBD1	TRBJ1-5	CASRWDRDLSQPQHF	TGTGCCAGCAGATGGGACAGGGATCTTAGTCAGCCCCAGCATTTT
.	TRBV5-4	.	TRBJ1-1	CASSSPGKNTEAFF	TGTGCCAGCAGCTCCCCGGGAAAGAACACTGAAGCTTTCTTT
.	TRBV5-1	TRBD1	TRBJ1-5	CASSLAPQGQPQHF	TGCGCCAGCAGCTTGGCTCCACAGGGGCAGCCCCAGCATTTT
.	TRBV29-1	TRBD1	TRBJ1-2	CSAGQATFNYGYTF	TGCAGCGCCGGACAGGCCACCTTTAACTATGGCTACACCTTC
.	TRBV2	TRBD1	TRBJ1-2	CASSEGRQGEGYTF	TGTGCCAGCAGTGAAGGGCGACAGGGTGAAGGCTACACCTTC
.	TRBV28	.	TRBJ1-5	CASSVVTGTSNQPQHF	TGTGCCAGCAGTGTTGTGACAGGAACTAGCAATCAGCCCCAGCATTTT
.	TRBV9	TRBD2	TRBJ2-5	CASSVGTSRGRETQYF	TGTGCCAGCAGCGTCGGGACTAGCCGAGGCAGGGAGACCCAGTACTTC
.	TRBV6-1	.	TRBJ1-2	CASSEGHLLLSNYGYTF	TGTGCCAGCAGTGAAGGACACCTACTCCTATCTAACTATGGCTACACCTTC
.	TRBV19	.	TRBJ2-3	CASSIERHLSTDTQYF	TGTGCCAGTAGTATAGAGCGACACCTCAGCACAGATACGCAGTATTTT
.	TRBV9	.	TRBJ2-7	CASSVAPTGTSSYEQYF	TGTGCCAGCAGCGTAGCACCTACGGGGACAAGCTCCTACGAGCAGTACTTC
.	TRBV6-6	.	TRBJ2-7	CASSSTGVYEQYF	TGTGCCAGCAGTTCGACAGGCGTCTACGAGCAGTACTTC
.	TRBV5-6	.	TRBJ1-2	CASSRPPTRNYGYTF	TGTGCCAGCAGTCGCCCCCCGACAAGGAACTATGGCTACACCTTC
.	TRBV9	TRBD2	TRBJ2-3	CASSVSSGDPDTQYF	TGTGCCAGCAGCGTCTCTAGCGGGGACCCAGATACGCAGTATTTT
.	TRBV25-1	.	TRBJ1-1	CASSEYGREAFF	TGTGCCAGCAGTGAATATGGCAGGGAAGCTTTCTTT
.	TRBV11-1	.	TRBJ1-1	CASSPRTGPRRTEAFF	TGTGCCAGCAGCCCCCGAACAGGACCCCGGCGGACTGAAGCTTTCTTT
.	TRBV30	.	TRBJ1-5	CAWTDSFNQPQHF	TGTGCCTGGACGGACAGTTTCAATCAGCCCCAGCATTTT
once	TRBV6-1	.	TRBJ1-3	CASSEAGGPNTIYF	TGTGCCAGCAGTGAAGCCGGGGGACCAAACACCATATATTTT